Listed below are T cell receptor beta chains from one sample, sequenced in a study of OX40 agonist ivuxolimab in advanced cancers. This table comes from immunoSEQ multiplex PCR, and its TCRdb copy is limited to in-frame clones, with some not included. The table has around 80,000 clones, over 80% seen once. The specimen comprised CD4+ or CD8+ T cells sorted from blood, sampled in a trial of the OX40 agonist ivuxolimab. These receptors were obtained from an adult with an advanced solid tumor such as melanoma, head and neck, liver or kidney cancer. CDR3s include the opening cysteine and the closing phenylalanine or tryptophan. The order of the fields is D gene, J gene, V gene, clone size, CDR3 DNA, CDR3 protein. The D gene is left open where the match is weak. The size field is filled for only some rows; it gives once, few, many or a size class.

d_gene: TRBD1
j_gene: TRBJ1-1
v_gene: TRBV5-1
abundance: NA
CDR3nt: TGCGCCAGCAGCGCTACGACAGGGGGACACACTGAAGCTTTCTTT
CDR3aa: CASSATTGGHTEAFF

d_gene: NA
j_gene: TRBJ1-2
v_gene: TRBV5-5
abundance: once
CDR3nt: TGTGCCAGCAGCAGGGTAACGGACAGTTATGGCTACACCTTC
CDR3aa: CASSRVTDSYGYTF

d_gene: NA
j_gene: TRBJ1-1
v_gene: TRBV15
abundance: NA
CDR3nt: TGTGCCACCAGCAGAGAAAAAGGGTGGACTGAAGCTTTCTTT
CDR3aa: CATSREKGWTEAFF

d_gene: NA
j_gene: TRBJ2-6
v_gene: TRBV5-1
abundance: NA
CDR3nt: TGCGCCAGCTTAGGTTCACAAAGTCGGGCCAACGTCCTGACTTTC
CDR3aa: CASLGSQSRANVLTF

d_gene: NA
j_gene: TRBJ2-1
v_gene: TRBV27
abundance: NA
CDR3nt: TGTGCCAGCAGTTTATCATCCTGGGATGGGCTGTTCTTC
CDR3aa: CASSLSSWDGLFF

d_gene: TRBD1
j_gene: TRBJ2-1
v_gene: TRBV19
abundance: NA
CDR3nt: TGTGCCAGTAGTACCGGACAGGTTAATGAGCAGTTCTTC
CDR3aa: CASSTGQVNEQFF

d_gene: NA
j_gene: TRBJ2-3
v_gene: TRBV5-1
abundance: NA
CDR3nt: TGCGCCAGCAGCGGGGGGCGGATCACAGATACGCAGTATTTT
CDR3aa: CASSGGRITDTQYF

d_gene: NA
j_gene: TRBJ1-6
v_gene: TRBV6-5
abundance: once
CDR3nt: TGTGCCAGCAGTTACGGGCAGGATAATTCACCCCTCCACTTT
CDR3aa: CASSYGQDNSPLHF

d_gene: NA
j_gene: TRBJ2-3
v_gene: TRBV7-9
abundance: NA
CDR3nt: TGTGCCAGCAGCTTCGCGCCTCAAATCGGCACAGATACGCAGTATTTT
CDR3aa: CASSFAPQIGTDTQYF

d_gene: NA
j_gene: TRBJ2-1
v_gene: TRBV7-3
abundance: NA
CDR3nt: TGTGCCAGCAGCTTAAACCCAAATAGTGAGCAGTTCTTC
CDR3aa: CASSLNPNSEQFF

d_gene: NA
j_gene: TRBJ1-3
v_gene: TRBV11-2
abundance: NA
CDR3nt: TGTGCCAGCAGCTTGAGGTTGTCTGGAAACACCATATATTTT
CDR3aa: CASSLRLSGNTIYF

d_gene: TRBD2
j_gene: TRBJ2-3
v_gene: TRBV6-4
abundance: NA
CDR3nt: TGTGCCAGCAGCGCCCCCGCTAGCGGGAGGGCAGATACGCAGTATTTT
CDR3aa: CASSAPASGRADTQYF

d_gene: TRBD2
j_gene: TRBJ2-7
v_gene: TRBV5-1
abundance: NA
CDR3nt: TGCGCCAGCAGCGATGGACTAGATGGGTCCTACGAGCAGTACTTC
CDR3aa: CASSDGLDGSYEQYF

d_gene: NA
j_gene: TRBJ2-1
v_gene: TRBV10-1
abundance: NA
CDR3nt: TGCGCCAGCAGTGAAATGAGCCCTCGGGATGAGCAGTTCTTC
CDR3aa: CASSEMSPRDEQFF

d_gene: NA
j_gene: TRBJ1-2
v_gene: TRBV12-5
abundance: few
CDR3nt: TGTGCTAGTGGTTTGGCGGGGATCAGGTCCTATGGCTACACCTTC
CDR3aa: CASGLAGIRSYGYTF

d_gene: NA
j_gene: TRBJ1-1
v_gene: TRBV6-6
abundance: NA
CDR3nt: TGTGCCAGCAGTTATTCACGTAGGACTGAAGCTTTCTTT
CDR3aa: CASSYSRRTEAFF

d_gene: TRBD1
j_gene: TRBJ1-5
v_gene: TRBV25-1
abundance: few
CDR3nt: TGTGCCAGCAGTGAAGGGACAGGGGACAATCAGCCCCAGCATTTT
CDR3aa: CASSEGTGDNQPQHF

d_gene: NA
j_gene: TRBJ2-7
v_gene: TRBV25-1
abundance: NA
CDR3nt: TGTGCCAGCAGTGAATCCTATTACGAGCAGTACTTC
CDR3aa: CASSESYYEQYF

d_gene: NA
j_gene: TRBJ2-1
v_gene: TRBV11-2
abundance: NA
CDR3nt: TGTGCCAGCAGCTTACAGGGGTATGAGCAGTTCTTC
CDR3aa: CASSLQGYEQFF

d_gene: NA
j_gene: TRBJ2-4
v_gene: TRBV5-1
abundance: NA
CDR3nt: TGCGCCAGCAGCGCAGGGGACGCTGTTAACATTCAGTACTTC
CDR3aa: CASSAGDAVNIQYF

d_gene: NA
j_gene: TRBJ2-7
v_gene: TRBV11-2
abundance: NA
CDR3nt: TGTGCCAGCAGCGGAGCCCCCGGTGTCGAGCAGTACTTC
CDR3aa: CASSGAPGVEQYF

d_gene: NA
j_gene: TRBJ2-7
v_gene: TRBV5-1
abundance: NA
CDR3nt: TGCGCCAGCAGCTTAGGTCCGACGGCGGGCGAGCAGTACTTC
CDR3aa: CASSLGPTAGEQYF

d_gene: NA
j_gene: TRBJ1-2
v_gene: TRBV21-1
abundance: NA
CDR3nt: TGTGCCAGCAGCAAAGTCCCGGGACAGGGAGGTAACTATGGCTACACCTTC
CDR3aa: CASSKVPGQGGNYGYTF

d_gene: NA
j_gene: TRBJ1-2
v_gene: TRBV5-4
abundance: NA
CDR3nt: TGTGCCAGCAGCTTGGCTTCCAGGGCGGGCTATGGCTACACCTTC
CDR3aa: CASSLASRAGYGYTF

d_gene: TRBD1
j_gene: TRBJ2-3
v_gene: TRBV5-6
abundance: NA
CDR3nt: TGTGCCAGCAGCTTGAGGTGGAGTGGAAGGGGGCCAGATACGCAGTATTTT
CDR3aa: CASSLRWSGRGPDTQYF

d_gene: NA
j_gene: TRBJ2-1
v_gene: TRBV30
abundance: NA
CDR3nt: TGTGCCTGGAGCCTATACTACTCTGAGCAGTTCTTC
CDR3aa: CAWSLYYSEQFF

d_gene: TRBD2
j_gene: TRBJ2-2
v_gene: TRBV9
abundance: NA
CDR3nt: TGTGCCAGCAGCCTCGATAGCGGGGGGGCCCGGACCGGGGAGCTGTTTTTT
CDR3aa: CASSLDSGGARTGELFF

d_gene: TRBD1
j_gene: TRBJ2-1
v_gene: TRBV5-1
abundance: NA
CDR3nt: TGCGCCAGCAGCTTGGATGGACAGGGTTTTATGAATGAGCAGTTCTTC
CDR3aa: CASSLDGQGFMNEQFF

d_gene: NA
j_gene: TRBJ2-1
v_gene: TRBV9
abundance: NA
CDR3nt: TGTGCCAGCAGCGCGAAACAGGGTACGGGTGAGCAGTTCTTC
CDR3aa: CASSAKQGTGEQFF

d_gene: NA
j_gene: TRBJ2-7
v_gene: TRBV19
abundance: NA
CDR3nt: TGTGCCAGTAGTATTGAGGGGTCCTACGAGCAGTACTTC
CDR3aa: CASSIEGSYEQYF

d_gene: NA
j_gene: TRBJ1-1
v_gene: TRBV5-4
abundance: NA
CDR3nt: TGTGCCAGCTTCGGACAGAATCTGAACACTGAAGCTTTCTTT
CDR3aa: CASFGQNLNTEAFF

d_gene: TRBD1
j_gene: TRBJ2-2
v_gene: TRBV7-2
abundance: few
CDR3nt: TGTGCCAGCAGCCCACAGGGGGCGTACACCGGGGAGCTGTTTTTT
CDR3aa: CASSPQGAYTGELFF

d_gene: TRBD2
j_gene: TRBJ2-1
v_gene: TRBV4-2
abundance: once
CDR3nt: TGTGCCAGCAGCCAAGATTGGACTAGCGGGAGGAGGACGTCCTACAATGAGCAGTTCTTC
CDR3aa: CASSQDWTSGRRTSYNEQFF

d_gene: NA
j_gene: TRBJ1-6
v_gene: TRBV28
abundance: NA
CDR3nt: TGTGCCAGCATCCCCAGGGTACGGAATTCACCCCTCCACTTT
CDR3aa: CASIPRVRNSPLHF

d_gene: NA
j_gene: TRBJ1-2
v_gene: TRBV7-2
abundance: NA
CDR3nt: TGTGCCAGCACCCTCGGGGGGCCTCGGTCGGGGAACTATGGCTACACCTTC
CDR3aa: CASTLGGPRSGNYGYTF

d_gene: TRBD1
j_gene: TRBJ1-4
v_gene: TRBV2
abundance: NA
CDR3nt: TGTGCCAGCAGGTCAGGGACAGCCGCAACTAATGAAAAACTGTTTTTT
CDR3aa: CASRSGTAATNEKLFF

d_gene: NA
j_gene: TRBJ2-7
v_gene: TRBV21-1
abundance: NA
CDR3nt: TGTGCCAGCAGCAAATCTGAGGGAGGGCATTACTACGAGCAGTACTTC
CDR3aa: CASSKSEGGHYYEQYF

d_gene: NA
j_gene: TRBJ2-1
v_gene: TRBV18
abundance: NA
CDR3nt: TGTGCCAGCTCACCTCAACGAAACTTGTACAATGAGCAGTTCTTC
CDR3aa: CASSPQRNLYNEQFF

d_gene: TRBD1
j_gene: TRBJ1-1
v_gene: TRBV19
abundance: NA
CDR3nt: TGTGCCAGTAGTAGGGACGGGACAGGGTTGTTCACTGAAGCTTTCTTT
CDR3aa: CASSRDGTGLFTEAFF

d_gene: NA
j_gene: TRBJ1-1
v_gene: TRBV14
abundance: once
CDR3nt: TGTGCCAGCAGCGCGACACTTTACACTGAAGCTTTCTTT
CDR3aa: CASSATLYTEAFF

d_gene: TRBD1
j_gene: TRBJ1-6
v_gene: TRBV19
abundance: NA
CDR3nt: TGTGCCAGTAGTACGGGACAGTTTTCACCCCTCCACTTT
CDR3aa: CASSTGQFSPLHF

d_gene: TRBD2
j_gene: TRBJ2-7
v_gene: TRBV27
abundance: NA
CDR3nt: TGTGCCAGCAGTTCCTGGACTAGCGGGAGAGACGAGCAGTACTTC
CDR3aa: CASSSWTSGRDEQYF

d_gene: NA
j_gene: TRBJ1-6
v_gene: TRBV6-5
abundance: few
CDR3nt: TGTGCCAGCAAGGAGAGCTCCTATAATTCACCCCTCCACTTT
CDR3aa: CASKESSYNSPLHF

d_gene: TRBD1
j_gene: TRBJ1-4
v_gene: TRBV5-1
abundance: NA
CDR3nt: TGCGCCAGCAGCTTGGAGGCAGGGGGCTATGAAAAACTGTTTTTT
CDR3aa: CASSLEAGGYEKLFF

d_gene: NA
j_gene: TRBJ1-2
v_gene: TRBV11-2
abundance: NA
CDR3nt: TGTGCCAGCAGCCCCCGAGGACTGGGCTACACCTTC
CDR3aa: CASSPRGLGYTF

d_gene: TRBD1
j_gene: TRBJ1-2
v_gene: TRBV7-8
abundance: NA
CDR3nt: TGTGCCAGCAGCCGGACAGGGTATGGCTACACCTTC
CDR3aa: CASSRTGYGYTF

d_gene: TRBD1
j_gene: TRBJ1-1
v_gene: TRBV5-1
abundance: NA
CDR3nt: TGCGCCAGCAGCTCTCAGGGGGCTGATACTGAAGCTTTCTTT
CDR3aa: CASSSQGADTEAFF

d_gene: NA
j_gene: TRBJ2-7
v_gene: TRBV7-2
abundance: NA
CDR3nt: TGTGCCAGCAGCTTAGTAAACAGGGTGACCTACGAGCAGTACTTC
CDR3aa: CASSLVNRVTYEQYF

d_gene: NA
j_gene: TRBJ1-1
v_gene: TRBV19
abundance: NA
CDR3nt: TGTGCCAGTAGAACATTACAACTCCCGAGGGGGGACACTGAAGCTTTCTTT
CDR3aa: CASRTLQLPRGDTEAFF

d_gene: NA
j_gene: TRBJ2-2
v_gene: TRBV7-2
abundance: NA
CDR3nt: TGTGCCAGCAGCTTAGTTCGGCAGTCCACCGGGGAGCTGTTTTTT
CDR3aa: CASSLVRQSTGELFF

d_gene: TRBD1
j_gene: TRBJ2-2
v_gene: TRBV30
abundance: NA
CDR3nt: TGTGCCTGGAGTCGGGACAGGGCCCGGGAGCTGTTTTTT
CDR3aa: CAWSRDRARELFF

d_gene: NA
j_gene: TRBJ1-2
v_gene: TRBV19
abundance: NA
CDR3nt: TGTGCCAGTAGTATAGTGAGGGGATCTGGCTACACCTTC
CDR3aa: CASSIVRGSGYTF

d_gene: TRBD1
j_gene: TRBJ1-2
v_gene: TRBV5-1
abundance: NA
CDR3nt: TGCGCCAGCAGCTTGTACGGGACAGGGGCGCAAGGCTACACCTTC
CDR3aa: CASSLYGTGAQGYTF